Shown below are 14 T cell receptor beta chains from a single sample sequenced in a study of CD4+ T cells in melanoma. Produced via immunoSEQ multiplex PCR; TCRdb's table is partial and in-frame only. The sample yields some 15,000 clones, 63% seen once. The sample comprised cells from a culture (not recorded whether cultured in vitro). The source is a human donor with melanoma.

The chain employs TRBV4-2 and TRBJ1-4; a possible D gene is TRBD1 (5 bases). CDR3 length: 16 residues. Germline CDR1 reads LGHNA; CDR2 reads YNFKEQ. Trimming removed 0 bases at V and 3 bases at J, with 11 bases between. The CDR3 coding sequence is TGTGCCAGCAGCCAAGATCTTTCGGGGGCTAATGAAAAACTGTTTTTT. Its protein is CASSQDLSGANEKLFF.

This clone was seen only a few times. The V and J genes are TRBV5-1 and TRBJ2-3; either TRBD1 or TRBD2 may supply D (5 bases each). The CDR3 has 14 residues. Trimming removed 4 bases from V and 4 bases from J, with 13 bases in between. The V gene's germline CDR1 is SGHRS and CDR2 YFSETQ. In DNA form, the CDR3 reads TGCGCCAGCAGCCGGAGCCGAGGGGCAGATACGCAGTATTTT. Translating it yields CASSRSRGADTQYF.

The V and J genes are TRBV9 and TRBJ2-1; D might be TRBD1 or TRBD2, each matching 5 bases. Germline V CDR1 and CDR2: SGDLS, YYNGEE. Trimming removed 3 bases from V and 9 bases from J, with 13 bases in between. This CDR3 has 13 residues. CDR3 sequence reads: CASSEGTYGEQFF. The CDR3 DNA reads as TGTGCCAGCAGCGAAGGGACCTACGGTGAGCAGTTCTTC. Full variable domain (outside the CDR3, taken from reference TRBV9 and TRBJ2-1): DSGVTQTPKHLITATGQRVTLRCSPRSGDLSVYWYQQSLDQGLQFLIQYYNGEERAKGNILERFSAQQFPDLHSELNLSSLELGDSALYFCASSEGTYGEQFFGPGTRLTVL.

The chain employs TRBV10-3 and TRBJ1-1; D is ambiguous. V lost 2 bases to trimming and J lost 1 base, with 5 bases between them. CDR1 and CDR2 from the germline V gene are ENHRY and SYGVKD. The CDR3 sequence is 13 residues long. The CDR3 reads CAISEEWNTEAFF. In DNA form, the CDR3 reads TGTGCCATCAGTGAGGAGTGGAACACTGAAGCTTTCTTT.

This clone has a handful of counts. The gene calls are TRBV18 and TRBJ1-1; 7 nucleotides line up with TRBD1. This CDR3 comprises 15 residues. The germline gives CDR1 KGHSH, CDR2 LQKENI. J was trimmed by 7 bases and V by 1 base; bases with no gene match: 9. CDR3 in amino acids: CASSPLQGGQFEAFF. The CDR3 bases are TGTGCCAGCTCACCACTTCAGGGGGGACAGTTTGAAGCTTTCTTT. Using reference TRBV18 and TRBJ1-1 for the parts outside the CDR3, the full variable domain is NAGVMQNPRHLVRRRGQEARLRCSPMKGHSHVYWYRQLPEEGLKFMVYLQKENIIDESGMPKERFSAEFPKEGPSILRIQQVVRGDSAAYFCASSPLQGGQFEAFFGQGTRLTVV.

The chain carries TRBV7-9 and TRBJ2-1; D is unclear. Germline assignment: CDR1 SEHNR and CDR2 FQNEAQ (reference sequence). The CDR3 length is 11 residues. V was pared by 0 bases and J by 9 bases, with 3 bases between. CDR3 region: CASSLAGEQFF. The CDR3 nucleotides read TGTGCCAGCAGCTTAGCTGGTGAGCAGTTCTTC. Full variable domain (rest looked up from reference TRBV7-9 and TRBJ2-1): DTGVSQNPRHKITKRGQNVTFRCDPISEHNRLYWYRQTLGQGPEFLTYFQNEAQLEKSRLLSDRFSAERPKGSFSTLEIQRTEQGDSAMYLCASSLAGEQFFGPGTRLTVL.

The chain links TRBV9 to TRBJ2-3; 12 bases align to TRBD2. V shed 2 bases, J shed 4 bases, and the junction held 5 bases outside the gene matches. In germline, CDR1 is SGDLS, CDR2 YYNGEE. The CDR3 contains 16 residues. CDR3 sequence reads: CASSVYPSGGADTQYF. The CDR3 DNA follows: TGTGCCAGCAGCGTCTATCCTAGCGGGGGGGCAGATACGCAGTATTTT.

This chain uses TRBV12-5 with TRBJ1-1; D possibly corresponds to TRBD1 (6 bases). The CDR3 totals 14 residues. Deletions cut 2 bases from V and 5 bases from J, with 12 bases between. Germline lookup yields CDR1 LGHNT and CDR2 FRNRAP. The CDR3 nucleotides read TGTGCTAGTGGTTTGAGCACTCAGGGGACTGAAGCTTTCTTT. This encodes CASGLSTQGTEAFF.

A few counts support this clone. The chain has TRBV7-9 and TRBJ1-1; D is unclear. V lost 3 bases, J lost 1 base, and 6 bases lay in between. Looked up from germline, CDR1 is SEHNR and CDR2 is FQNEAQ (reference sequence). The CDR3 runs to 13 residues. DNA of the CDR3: TGTGCCAGCAGCTTGGCACCGAACACTGAAGCTTTCTTT. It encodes CASSLAPNTEAFF.

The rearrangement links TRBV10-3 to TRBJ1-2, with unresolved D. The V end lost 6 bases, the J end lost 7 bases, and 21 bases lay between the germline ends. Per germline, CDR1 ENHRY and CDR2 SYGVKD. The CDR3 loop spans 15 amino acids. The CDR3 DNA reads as TGTGCCATCAGCTCCCTCGTTGGGGATTGGAGTGGCTACACCTTC. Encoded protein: CAISSLVGDWSGYTF.

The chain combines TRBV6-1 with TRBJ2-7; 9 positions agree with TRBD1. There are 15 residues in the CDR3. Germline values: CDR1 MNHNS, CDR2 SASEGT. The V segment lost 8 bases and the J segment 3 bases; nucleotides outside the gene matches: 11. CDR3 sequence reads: CASWTGTGPDYEQYF. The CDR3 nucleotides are TGTGCCAGCTGGACCGGGACAGGGCCCGACTACGAGCAGTACTTC.

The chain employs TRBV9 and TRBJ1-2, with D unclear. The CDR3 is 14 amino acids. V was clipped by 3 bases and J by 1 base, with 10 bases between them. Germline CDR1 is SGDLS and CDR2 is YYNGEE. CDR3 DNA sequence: TGTGCCAGCAGCGGAAGGAATTTTAACTATGGCTACACCTTC. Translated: CASSGRNFNYGYTF. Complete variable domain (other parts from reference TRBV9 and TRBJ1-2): DSGVTQTPKHLITATGQRVTLRCSPRSGDLSVYWYQQSLDQGLQFLIQYYNGEERAKGNILERFSAQQFPDLHSELNLSSLELGDSALYFCASSGRNFNYGYTFGSGTRLTVV.

The CDR3 DNA is TGTGCCAGCAGCAGAGACGCTAGCGGGCCGTACGAGCAGTACTTC. This translates into CASSRDASGPYEQYF. J is TRBJ2-7 and V is TRBV7-6; 8 positions agree with TRBD2. There are 15 residues in the CDR3. Losses at the gene ends were 5 bases for V and 4 bases for J; bases not matched to a gene: 10. CDR1 and CDR2 (germline): SGHVS, FNYEAQ.

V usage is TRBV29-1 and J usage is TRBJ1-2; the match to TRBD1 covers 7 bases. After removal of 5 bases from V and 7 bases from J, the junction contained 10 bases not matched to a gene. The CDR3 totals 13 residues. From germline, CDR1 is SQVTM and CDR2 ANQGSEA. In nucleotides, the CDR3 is TGCAGCGTTTCAAATCCCGAGGGGGCTGGCTACACCTTC. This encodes CSVSNPEGAGYTF.